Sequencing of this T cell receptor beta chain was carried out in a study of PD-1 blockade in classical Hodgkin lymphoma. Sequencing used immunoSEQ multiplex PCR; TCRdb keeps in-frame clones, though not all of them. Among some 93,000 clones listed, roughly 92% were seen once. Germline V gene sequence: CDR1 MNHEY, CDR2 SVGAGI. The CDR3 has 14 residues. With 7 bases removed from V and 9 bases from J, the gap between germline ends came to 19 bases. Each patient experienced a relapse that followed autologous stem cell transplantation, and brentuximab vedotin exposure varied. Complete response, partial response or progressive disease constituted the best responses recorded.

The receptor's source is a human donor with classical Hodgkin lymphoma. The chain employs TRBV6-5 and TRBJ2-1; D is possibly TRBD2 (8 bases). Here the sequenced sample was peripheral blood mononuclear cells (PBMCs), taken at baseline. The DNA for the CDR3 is TGTGCCAGCAAGGGGGCGGGAGGCCGCCCTGAGCAGTTCTTC. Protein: CASKGAGGRPEQFF.